These 5 T cell receptor beta chains were sequenced from one sample in a study of cytomegalovirus exposure and HLA in healthy donors. Researchers ran the PCR with 60 Vbeta and 13 Jbeta primers. Only in-frame clones appear in the TCRdb table, and some are missing; sequencing was by immunoSEQ multiplex PCR. The sample shows roughly 130,000 clones, roughly two thirds of them seen only once. The material sequenced was PBMCs. The receptors were gathered from a man aged 25 to 40 in good health and CMV-seropositive.

The chain is built from TRBV28 and TRBJ1-4, with D maybe TRBD1 (6 bases). The CDR3 is 17 amino acids. V lost 3 bases and J lost 0, with 14 bases in between. CDR1 and CDR2 (germline): MDHEN, SYDVKM. The CDR3 coding sequence is TGTGCCAGCAGTTTCATTACAGGGACGGCAACTAATGAAAAACTGTTTTTT. Protein: CASSFITGTATNEKLFF.

The chain employs TRBV7-9 and TRBJ2-3, with D possibly TRBD2 on 6 matching bases. V lost 0 bases to trimming and J lost 6 bases, with 7 bases between them. The CDR3 covers 13 residues. Germline V gives CDR1 SEHNR, CDR2 FQNEAQ (reference sequence). The CDR3 loop is CASSLAGGDTQYF. The CDR3 DNA reads TGTGCCAGCAGCTTAGCAGGAGGGGATACGCAGTATTTT. Complete variable domain (other parts from reference TRBV7-9 and TRBJ2-3): DTGVSQNPRHKITKRGQNVTFRCDPISEHNRLYWYRQTLGQGPEFLTYFQNEAQLEKSRLLSDRFSAERPKGSFSTLEIQRTEQGDSAMYLCASSLAGGDTQYFGPGTRLTVL.

The chain has TRBV27 and TRBJ1-2; tentative D call: TRBD1 (5 bases). Germline V gene data show CDR1 as MNHEY and CDR2 as SMNVEV (reference sequence). Between the trimmed V and J ends, which lost 3 bases and 7 bases, there was a span of 21 bases. This CDR3 spans 16 amino acids. The CDR3 reads CASSLAHETGGGGYTF. The CDR3 region has the DNA TGTGCCAGCAGTTTGGCGCATGAGACCGGGGGTGGTGGCTACACCTTC.

This chain connects TRBV28 to TRBJ1-2; TRBD1 matches at 7 bases. Trimming removed 4 bases from V and 6 bases from J; junction bases left unmatched: 8. CDR3 size: 14 residues. The germline V gene encodes CDR1 MDHEN and CDR2 SYDVKM. CDR3 nucleotides: TGTGCCAGCAGTTACAACCCCGGGACAGATGGCTACACCTTC. Translating it yields CASSYNPGTDGYTF.

V is TRBV10-3 and J is TRBJ1-4, with 9 nucleotides matching TRBD1. V trimming: 10 bases; J trimming: 7 bases; junction bases outside the gene matches: 7. The CDR3 consists of 13 residues. Germline CDR1 and CDR2: ENHRY and SYGVKD. CDR3 nucleotide sequence: TGTGCCAGCCGACAGGGGGGGGGTGAAAAACTGTTTTTT. It is translated as CASRQGGGEKLFF.